The present TCR beta chain was sequenced within a study of blood T cells in healthy people across ages. Alongside a J-beta primer mix, a sample-barcoded 5' primer served in a second PCR lasting roughly 6 to 11 cycles. Tags on each cDNA molecule came from a template-switch adaptor with 12 random nucleotides. MiXCR was run by TCRdb on the 5' RACE reads, yielding one entry per CDR3 protein. This table holds just over 1 million distinct CDR3 sequences, under 55% found once. Study findings and constraints: Age showed a roughly linear inverse relationship with TCR beta diversity per million T cells.

This clonotype was observed once. Its specificity is not known. Trimming took 4 bases from V and 5 from J, leaving 15 bases between them. This CDR3 has 14 amino acids. In germline, CDR1 is SGHRS, CDR2 YFSETQ. Sample: blood. This clonotype originated in a woman aged 60-75 years in good health. This chain connects TRBV5-1 to TRBJ2-5; D is undetermined. The CDR3 here is CASSVSQSWETQYF. CDR3 bases: TGCGCCAGCAGCGTGAGCCAGTCCTGGGAGACCCAGTACTTC.